This TCR beta chain was captured by sequencing in a study of blood T cell repertoires in COVID-19. About the research overall: Specimens from acute and convalescent COVID-19 originated in the United States, Italy and Spain.

The CDR3 spans 13 residues. Germline CDR1 reads GTSNPN; CDR2 reads SVGIG (reference sequence). The V and J ends lost 0 bases and 5 bases respectively, with 10 bases between them. Repertoires were generated with immunoSEQ multiplex PCR, while TCRdb's copy carries only in-frame clones and drops some. Among about 260,000 clones listed, approximately 83% were seen once. This TCR was recovered from a human donor in a cohort sampled during active COVID-19. The chain employs TRBV30 and TRBJ1-1; no clear D gene. Sequencing was carried out using peripheral blood. Here the CDR3 reads CAWSVQRSTEAFF. CDR3 bases: TGTGCCTGGAGTGTACAAAGGAGTACTGAAGCTTTCTTT.